This record covers a single T cell receptor beta chain. In the source study's methods: Estimated nucleated cell counts came from reference gene primer amplification. The protocol was immunoSEQ multiplex PCR, while the TCRdb copy is restricted to in-frame clones and leaves out a portion. D and trimming were read from the DNA, whereas the V and J calls and clone size are those reported in that table. The sample comprises 280,000 or so clones, approximately 83% of which are singletons, and roughly 14% rests with the top ten. This sample was taken from a study of blood T cell repertoires in COVID-19. The wider study: Acute and convalescent COVID-19 samples came from the United States, Italy and Spain. PBMCs, B-cell-depleted T cells, or T cells were the source of the cDNA or gDNA that made up the material.

Sample: peripheral blood. The sequence derives from a human donor in a cohort sampled during active COVID-19.

The CDR3 is CARSLRGGRRDTQYF. The CDR3 DNA sequence: TGTGCCAGAAGCTTAAGGGGCGGGAGACGAGATACGCAGTATTTT. The V gene is TRBV7-5, the J gene TRBJ2-3; the tabulated D call, TRBD2, remains unverified against the DNA. TRBV7-5 is a listed pseudogene. The CDR3 runs to 15 residues.